This entry lists 29 T cell receptor beta chains sequenced from one sample in a study of T cell repertoires in cytomegalovirus infection. TCRdb reanalysed the reads using MiXCR and keeps one entry per CDR3 protein. Here the sample spans around 530,000 distinct CDR3 sequences, about a quarter being singletons. The sequenced sample consisted of PBMCs. These receptor sequences come from a human donor in good health (CMV status not recorded). Some clones in this sample may be carry-over from other donors' samples.

V usage is TRBV6-2 or TRBV6-3 and J usage is TRBJ2-4; 7 bases agree with TRBD1. From germline, CDR1 is MNHEY and CDR2 SVGEGT. The CDR3 length is 16 residues. The V and J ends lost 6 bases and 1 base, in that order; junction bases with no gene match: 9. Written as DNA, the CDR3 is TGTGCCAGCAGCCCCCACGTACAGGGGGCCAAAAACATTCAGTACTTC. Its translation is CASSPHVQGAKNIQYF.

The V and J genes are TRBV19 and TRBJ1-5, with a tentative D call TRBD1 (5 bases). The length of the CDR3 is 15 residues. V lost 1 base, J lost 2 bases, and 9 bases lay in between. Germline CDR1 reads LNHDA; CDR2 reads SQIVND (reference sequence). As DNA, the CDR3 is TGTGCCAGTAGTATAGTGTGGGGGGGCAATCAGCCCCAGCATTTT. Protein product: CASSIVWGGNQPQHF.

This clonotype showed up just a few times. The chain links TRBV25-1 to TRBJ1-1; D gene uncertain. V shed 1 base and J shed 0 bases, with 9 bases lying between them. CDR1 and CDR2 (germline): MGHDK, SYGVNS. The CDR3 consists of 15 residues. Written as DNA, the CDR3 is TGTGCCAGCAGTGAATTGGGCACCCTGAACACTGAAGCTTTCTTT. Translating it yields CASSELGTLNTEAFF.

The table lists this clonotype with a few counts. The chain employs TRBV6-2 or TRBV6-3 and TRBJ2-5; 8 bases align to TRBD1. The trim removed 6 bases at V and 2 bases at J, leaving 5 bases unmatched. This CDR3 has 14 amino acids. Germline CDR1 and CDR2: MNHEY and SVGEGT. The CDR3: CASSLTGGQETQYF. The CDR3 coding sequence is TGTGCCAGCAGCCTAACAGGGGGACAAGAGACCCAGTACTTC.

The CDR3 region is CASIQPTSPGELFF. The CDR3 nucleotides read TGTGCCAGCATCCAGCCGACTAGTCCCGGGGAGCTGTTTTTT. V gene TRBV7-9 combines with J gene TRBJ2-2; a weak D match, TRBD2 (6 bases). The germline V gene has CDR1 SEHNR and CDR2 FQNEAQ (reference sequence). This CDR3 comprises 14 residues. The V end lost 7 bases, the J end lost 6 bases, and 15 bases lay between the germline ends.

The chain uses TRBV20-1 and TRBJ2-1; 12 nucleotides align to TRBD2. The CDR3 is 18 residues long. From germline, CDR1 is DFQATT and CDR2 SNEGSKA (reference sequence). Germline trimming cut 0 bases from V and 6 bases from J; bases unmatched to any gene: 12. The CDR3 spells CSARDNPTSGRISNEQFF. The CDR3 DNA is TGCAGTGCTAGAGATAACCCCACTAGCGGGAGGATAAGCAATGAGCAGTTCTTC.

The table lists this clonotype with a few counts. J is TRBJ2-3 and V is TRBV6-6, with 11 bases aligning to TRBD2. V lost 10 bases, J lost 4 bases, and 7 bases stayed unmatched. The CDR3 covers 14 residues. CDR1 and CDR2 from the germline V gene are MNHNY and SVGAGI (reference sequence). CDR3 DNA sequence: TGTGCCACCTTAGCGGGAGGGCCTGCAGATACGCAGTATTTT. Amino acids: CATLAGGPADTQYF.

This clonotype occurred many times. The V call is TRBV7-2, the J call TRBJ2-1, with 9 bases that match TRBD2. Germline CDR1 is SGHTA and CDR2 is FQGNSA. CDR3 length equals 16 residues. After removal of 1 base from V and 7 bases from J, the junction contained 8 bases not matched to a gene. In nucleotides, the CDR3 is TGTGCCAGCAGCTTAGGGTACCTGCGGGGGGGTAATGAGCAGTTCTTC. It codes for CASSLGYLRGGNEQFF.

This sequence joins TRBV29-1 and TRBJ2-3; D assignment may be TRBD1 or TRBD2 (5 bases each). The CDR3 sequence is 14 residues long. Germline loops: CDR1 SQVTM, CDR2 ANQGSEA. V lost 7 bases and J lost 1, with 15 bases in between. The CDR3, as DNA: TGCAGCGGTAATAGGGACCCAGGCACAGATACGCAGTATTTT. It translates to CSGNRDPGTDTQYF.

The CDR3 bases are TGTGCCAGCAGCTTCCGGCCGAGGGGGAACATGAACACTGAAGCTTTCTTT. Protein: CASSFRPRGNMNTEAFF. This chain connects TRBV7-8 to TRBJ1-1, with a weak D call TRBD1 (6 bases). The length of the CDR3 is 17 residues. Germline loops: CDR1 SGHVS, CDR2 FQNEAQ. Trimming stripped 3 bases from V and 0 bases from J, with 17 bases between.

There are a few counts of this clonotype. The V gene is TRBV6-5, the J gene TRBJ2-7; D may correspond to TRBD1 or TRBD2 (5 bases each). The germline V and J ends were trimmed by 0 bases and 2 bases, with 11 bases remaining between them. The CDR3 consists of 15 residues. Germline V gives CDR1 MNHEY, CDR2 SVGAGI. CDR3 sequence (DNA): TGTGCCAGCAGTTACTCCGGGGCGGCACCCTACGAGCAGTACTTC. Encoded protein: CASSYSGAAPYEQYF.

The chain employs TRBV5-1 and TRBJ2-5; maybe TRBD2 (7 bases). Germline CDR1 and CDR2: SGHRS and YFSETQ. The CDR3 loop spans 16 amino acids. V lost 4 bases and J lost 5, with 21 bases in between. This chain's CDR3 is CASSPTGAGVGETQYF. The CDR3 nucleotides are TGCGCCAGCAGCCCCACGGGGGCGGGAGTCGGTGAGACCCAGTACTTC.

This clonotype was counted a few times. The chain combines TRBV28 with TRBJ2-7, with 7 positions matching TRBD1. Trimming cost V 1 base and J 1 base; bases outside gene matches: 7. Per germline, CDR1 MDHEN and CDR2 SYDVKM. This CDR3 comprises 16 residues. CDR3 protein: CASSLFEGALSYEQYF. The CDR3 DNA sequence: TGTGCCAGCAGTTTATTTGAGGGGGCCTTGTCCTACGAGCAGTACTTC.

This sequence joins TRBV20-1 and TRBJ2-7; 7 nucleotides match TRBD2. Germline V gene data show CDR1 as DFQATT and CDR2 as SNEGSKA (reference sequence). The CDR3 length is 12 residues. V lost 8 bases, J lost 5 bases, and 9 bases stayed unmatched. The CDR3 here is CSRASGVHEQYF. The CDR3 DNA sequence: TGCAGTCGGGCTAGCGGCGTCCACGAGCAGTACTTC.

This clonotype was counted a few times. The chain combines TRBV7-2 with TRBJ1-5; D may be TRBD1 (5 bases). Germline lookup yields CDR1 SGHTA and CDR2 FQGNSA. V lost 6 bases and J 0 bases, leaving 12 bases between the germline ends. This CDR3 is 15 amino acids long. The CDR3: CASRRGGDSNQPQHF. CDR3 DNA sequence: TGTGCCAGCAGGCGGGGGGGGGATAGCAATCAGCCCCAGCATTTT.

V and J are TRBV7-9 and TRBJ2-1; 13 positions match TRBD2. CDR1 SEHNR and CDR2 FQNEAQ come from the germline V gene (reference sequence). Trimming cost V 4 bases and J 5 bases; bases outside gene matches: 2. This CDR3 is built from 15 residues. The CDR3 spells CASSSLAGGDNEQFF. CDR3 in DNA: TGTGCCAGCAGCTCACTAGCGGGAGGGGACAATGAGCAGTTCTTC.

This clonotype came up many times. The chain is built from TRBV7-2 and TRBJ2-7; 12 bases align to TRBD2. The CDR3 length is 15 residues. CDR1 is SGHTA and CDR2 is FQGNSA in the germline V gene. The junction had 5 bases not matched to a gene; V was cut back by 4 bases and J by 4 bases. CDR3 sequence reads: CASSSSGLAGYEQYV. DNA for the CDR3: TGTGCCAGCAGCTCGTCTGGACTAGCGGGATACGAGCAGTACGTC.

This clonotype was found a few times. The rearrangement uses TRBV5-5 and TRBJ2-3, with TRBD2 identical over 11 bases. V trimming: 1 base; J trimming: 2 bases; junction bases outside the gene matches: 3. Germline V gene lookup returns CDR1 SGHKS and CDR2 YYEKEE (reference sequence). The length of the CDR3 is 16 residues. CDR3 sequence reads: CASSLRGLAVTDTQYF. The DNA of the CDR3 is TGTGCCAGCAGCTTGCGGGGACTAGCGGTCACAGATACGCAGTATTTT. The variable domain in full, with the rest retrieved from reference TRBV5-5 and TRBJ2-3, is DAGVTQSPTHLIKTRGQQVTLRCSPISGHKSVSWYQQVLGQGPQFIFQYYEKEERGRGNFPDRFSARQFPNYSSELNVNALLLGDSALYLCASSLRGLAVTDTQYFGPGTRLTVL.

The chain uses TRBV7-4 and TRBJ2-5; D is perhaps TRBD2 (6 bases). V shed 5 bases and J shed 5 bases, with 15 bases lying between them. CDR3 length: 14 residues. The germline gives CDR1 SGHVT, CDR2 SQSDAQ. The CDR3 sequence: CASSLRTSLETQYF. The CDR3 region has the DNA TGTGCCAGCAGCCTCCGTACTAGCCTTGAGACCCAGTACTTC.

This clonotype was seen more than once but under ten times. The rearrangement links TRBV28 to TRBJ2-2, with D perhaps matching TRBD1 or TRBD2 (6 bases each). The CDR3 is 16 amino acids. CDR1 is MDHEN, CDR2 SYDVKM, per germline. The V end was cut by 6 bases, the J end by 5 bases, with 19 bases between. In DNA, the CDR3 is TGTGCCAGCAGATTCTGGGGGGCTGAAGGGACCGGGGAGCTGTTTTTT. Translated, it gives CASRFWGAEGTGELFF. The entire variable domain, with the rest obtained from reference TRBV28 and TRBJ2-2, is as follows: DVKVTQSSRYLVKRTGEKVFLECVQDMDHENMFWYRQDPGLGLRLIYFSYDVKMKEKGDIPEGYSVSREKKERFSLILESASTNQTSMYLCASRFWGAEGTGELFFGEGSRLTVL.

This clonotype was recorded a few times. The chain recombines TRBV11-2 with TRBJ2-6; D is perhaps TRBD2 (5 bases). Germline CDR1 and CDR2: SGHAT and FQNNGV. The CDR3 is made up of 17 amino acids. V lost 5 bases and J lost 2, with 16 bases in between. In nucleotides, the CDR3 is TGTGCCAGCAGCCCACGGACCTCGGGGACTGGGGCCAACGTCCTGACTTTC. Amino acid sequence: CASSPRTSGTGANVLTF.

This clonotype was detected many times. The chain couples TRBV19 to TRBJ1-2; no definite D call. The CDR3 consists of 12 residues. Trimming stripped 5 bases from V and 4 bases from J, with 8 bases between. Germline V gene lookup returns CDR1 LNHDA and CDR2 SQIVND (reference sequence). DNA for the CDR3: TGTGCCAGTAGTGTGGACCTCTATGGCTACACCTTC. Its translation: CASSVDLYGYTF.

This clonotype was seen a handful of times. CDR3 sequence (DNA): TGTGCCAGCAGCGGACAATTAGCGGGAGGGCCGAACGAGCAGTACTTC. The encoded protein is CASSGQLAGGPNEQYF. The J gene is TRBJ2-7, the V gene TRBV7-3, with 11 bases matching TRBD2. The V gene end was trimmed by 5 bases and the J gene end by 5 bases; junction bases not matched to a gene: 11. There are 16 residues in the CDR3. Germline V gene lookup returns CDR1 SGHTA and CDR2 FQGTGA.

This clonotype has a handful of counts. V gene TRBV6-2 or TRBV6-3 combines with J gene TRBJ1-3; D remains unclear. Trimming cost V 8 bases and J 0 bases, with 14 bases left between them. CDR1 MNHEY and CDR2 SVGEGT come from the germline V gene. The CDR3 is 15 residues long. The CDR3 loop reads CASDQESRSGNTIYF. For the CDR3, the DNA is TGTGCCAGCGACCAGGAATCCCGCTCTGGAAACACCATATATTTT.

This clonotype was detected ten times or more. This chain uses TRBV7-2 with TRBJ1-4; 9 nucleotides agree with TRBD1. From germline, CDR1 is SGHTA and CDR2 FQGNSA. The CDR3 length is 18 residues. J lost 1 base, V lost 4 bases, and 10 bases had no gene match. This chain's CDR3 is CASSSSYRGRVTNEKLFF. DNA of the CDR3: TGTGCCAGCAGCTCCTCATACAGGGGGCGGGTAACTAATGAAAAACTGTTTTTT.

This clonotype has only a few counts. The chain combines TRBV12-3 or TRBV12-4 with TRBJ1-6; 8 nucleotides align to TRBD1. The V and J ends lost 3 bases and 13 bases, in that order; junction bases with no gene match: 5. The CDR3 runs 13 residues. The CDR3 loop reads CASSFPGGVPLHF. The CDR3 region has the DNA TGTGCCAGCAGTTTCCCAGGGGGCGTTCCCCTCCACTTT.

J is TRBJ2-7 and V is TRBV5-1; D is tentatively TRBD1 or TRBD2 (5 bases each). Germline CDR1 reads SGHRS; CDR2 reads YFSETQ. The CDR3 is made up of 14 amino acids. The V end was cut by 4 bases, the J end by 3 bases, with 14 bases between. CDR3 sequence (DNA): TGCGCCAGCAGCCGGGACGGTGAAATCTACGAGCAGTACTTC. Amino acids: CASSRDGEIYEQYF. Full variable domain (missing parts from reference TRBV5-1 and TRBJ2-7): KAGVTQTPRYLIKTRGQQVTLSCSPISGHRSVSWYQQTPGQGLQFLFEYFSETQRNKGNFPGRFSGRQFSNSRSEMNVSTLELGDSALYLCASSRDGEIYEQYFGPGTRLTVT.

This clonotype was found a few times. The rearrangement uses TRBV6-2 or TRBV6-3 and TRBJ1-1; TRBD1 might be the D (5 bases). V was clipped by 8 bases and J by 1 base, with 11 bases between them. This CDR3 is built from 13 residues. Per the germline V gene, CDR1 is MNHEY and CDR2 is SVGEGT. In nucleotides, the CDR3 is TGTGCCAGCGTCTGGGGCGGGAACACTGAAGCTTTCTTT. This gives the protein CASVWGGNTEAFF.

Notes on this clonotype: At one end, the junction sequence differs from germline, possibly due to a read error. The V call is TRBV4-1, the J call TRBJ1-1; a weak D match, TRBD1 (5 bases). CDR1 is MGHRA and CDR2 is YSYEKL in the germline V gene. CDR3 size: 14 residues. CDR3 loop: CANSQLAGRTEAFF. DNA for the CDR3: TGCGCCAACAGCCAATTAGCAGGGCGGACTGAAGCTTTCTTT.